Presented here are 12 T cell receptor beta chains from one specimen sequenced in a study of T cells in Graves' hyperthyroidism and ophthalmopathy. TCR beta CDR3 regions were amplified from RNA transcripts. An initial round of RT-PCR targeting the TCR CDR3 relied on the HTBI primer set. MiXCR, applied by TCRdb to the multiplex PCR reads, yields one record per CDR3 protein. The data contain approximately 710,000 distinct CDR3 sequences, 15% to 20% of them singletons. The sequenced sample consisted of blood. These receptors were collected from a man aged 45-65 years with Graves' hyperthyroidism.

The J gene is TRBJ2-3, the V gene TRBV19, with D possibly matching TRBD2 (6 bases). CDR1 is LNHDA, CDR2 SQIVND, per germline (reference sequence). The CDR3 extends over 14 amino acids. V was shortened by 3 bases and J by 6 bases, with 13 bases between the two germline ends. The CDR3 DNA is TGTGCCAGTAGTATGGGAGGCGGGATTGATACGCAGTATTTT. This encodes CASSMGGGIDTQYF.

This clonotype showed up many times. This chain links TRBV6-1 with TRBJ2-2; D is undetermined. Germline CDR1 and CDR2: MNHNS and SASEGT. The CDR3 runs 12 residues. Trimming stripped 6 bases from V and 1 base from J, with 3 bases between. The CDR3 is CASRQNTGELFF. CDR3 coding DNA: TGTGCCAGCAGGCAGAACACCGGGGAGCTGTTTTTT.

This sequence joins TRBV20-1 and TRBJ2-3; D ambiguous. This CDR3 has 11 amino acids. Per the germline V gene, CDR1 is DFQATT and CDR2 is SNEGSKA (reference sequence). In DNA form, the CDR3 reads TGCAGCGCTCTCCCGGGCGATACGCAGTATTTT. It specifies CSALPGDTQYF.

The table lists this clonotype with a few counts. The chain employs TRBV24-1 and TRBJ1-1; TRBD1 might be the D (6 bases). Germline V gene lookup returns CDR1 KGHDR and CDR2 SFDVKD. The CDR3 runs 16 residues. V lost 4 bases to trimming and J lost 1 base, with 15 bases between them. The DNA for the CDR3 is TGTGCCACCAGTGAGGCAGGGGCGGGGGAGAACACTGAAGCTTTCTTT. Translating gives CATSEAGAGENTEAFF.

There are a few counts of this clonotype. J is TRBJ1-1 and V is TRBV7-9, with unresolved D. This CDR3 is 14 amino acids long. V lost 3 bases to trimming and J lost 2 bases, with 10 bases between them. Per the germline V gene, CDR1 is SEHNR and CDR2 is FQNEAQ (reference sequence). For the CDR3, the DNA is TGTGCCAGCAGCTTCGAATACGGAAACACTGAAGCTTTCTTT. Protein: CASSFEYGNTEAFF.

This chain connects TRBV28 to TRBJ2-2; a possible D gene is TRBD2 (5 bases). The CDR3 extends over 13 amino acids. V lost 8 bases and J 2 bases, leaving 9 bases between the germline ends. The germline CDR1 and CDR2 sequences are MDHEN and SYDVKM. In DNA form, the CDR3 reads TGTGCCAGCGGACTGGAAAACACCGGGGAGCTGTTTTTT. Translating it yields CASGLENTGELFF.

The CDR3 sequence is CASSQQGGNQPQHF. The CDR3, as DNA: TGTGCCAGCAGCCAACAGGGGGGCAATCAGCCCCAGCATTTT. The V call is TRBV6-1, the J call TRBJ1-5; 8 positions match TRBD1. The J segment lost 2 bases and the V segment lost 6 bases, leaving 3 bases of the junction unmatched. The CDR3 runs 14 residues. Germline assignment: CDR1 MNHNS and CDR2 SASEGT.

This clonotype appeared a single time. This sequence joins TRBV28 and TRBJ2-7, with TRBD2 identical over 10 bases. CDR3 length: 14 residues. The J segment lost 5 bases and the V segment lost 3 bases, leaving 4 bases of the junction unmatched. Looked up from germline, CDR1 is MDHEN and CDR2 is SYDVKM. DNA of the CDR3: TGTGCCAGCAGTTTCACTAGCGGGAAGGACGAGCAGTACTTC. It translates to CASSFTSGKDEQYF.

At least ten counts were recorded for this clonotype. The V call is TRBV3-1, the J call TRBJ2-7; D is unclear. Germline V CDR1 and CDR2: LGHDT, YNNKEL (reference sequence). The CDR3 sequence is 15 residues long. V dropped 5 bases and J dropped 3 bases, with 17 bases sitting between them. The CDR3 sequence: CASSSFGPSGYEQYF. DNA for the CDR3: TGTGCCAGCAGCAGCTTCGGGCCCTCTGGCTACGAGCAGTACTTC.

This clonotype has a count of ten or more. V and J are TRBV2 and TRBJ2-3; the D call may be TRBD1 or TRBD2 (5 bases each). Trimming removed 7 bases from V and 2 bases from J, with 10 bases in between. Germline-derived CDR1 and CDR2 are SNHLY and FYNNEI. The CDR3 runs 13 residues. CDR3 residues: CASIRDPTDTQYF. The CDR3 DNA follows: TGTGCCAGCATCCGGGACCCCACAGATACGCAGTATTTT. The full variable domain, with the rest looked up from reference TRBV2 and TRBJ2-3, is EPEVTQTPSHQVTQMGQEVILRCVPISNHLYFYWYRQILGQKVEFLVSFYNNEISEKSEIFDDQFSVERPDGSNFTLKIRSTKLEDSAMYFCASIRDPTDTQYFGPGTRLTVL.

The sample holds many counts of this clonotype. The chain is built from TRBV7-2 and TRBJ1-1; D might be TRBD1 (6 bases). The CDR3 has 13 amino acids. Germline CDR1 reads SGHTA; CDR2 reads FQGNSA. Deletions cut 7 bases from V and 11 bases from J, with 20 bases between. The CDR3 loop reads CASTYRGQARAFF. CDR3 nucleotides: TGTGCCAGCACCTATCGGGGGCAGGCCCGGGCTTTCTTT.

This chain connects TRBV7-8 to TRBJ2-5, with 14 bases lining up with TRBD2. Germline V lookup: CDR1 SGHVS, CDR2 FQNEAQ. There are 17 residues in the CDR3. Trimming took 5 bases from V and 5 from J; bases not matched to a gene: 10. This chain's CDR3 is CASSRGLAGVLDETQYF. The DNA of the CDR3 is TGTGCCAGCAGCCGGGGACTAGCGGGAGTTTTAGATGAGACCCAGTACTTC.